This T cell receptor (beta chain) was sequenced for a study of cytomegalovirus exposure and HLA in healthy donors (dated by TCRdb to about 2017). At the level of the whole study: According to an earlier analysis of a few hundred of the donors, 150 million to 200 million T cells yielded over 100 million unique TCR beta sequences and approximately 300 Gb of sequence data. Rather than using new phenotypic data, the later analysis identified candidate immune exposures from TCR beta sequences and from how often those sequences occurred across donors. The study aimed to test whether cataloging public T cell receptors could reveal signatures of past pathogen exposure. The number of typed donors differed by locus: roughly 629-640 for A, B, C, DRB1 and DQB1; some 500 for DQA1; approximately 610 for DPA1; and about 450 for DPB1. A later genetic analysis used genome-wide SNP genotypes for about 55% of the 666 donors, treating that subset as a discovery cohort. Every repertoire in the discovery cohort had been generated on one and the same sequencing platform. HLA typing covered class I and class II loci at four-digit resolution. Of the roughly 400 genotyped donors, roughly 85% fell in the genetic ancestry cluster associated with self-reported Caucasian donors. Along with the roughly 710-subject first cohort, a separate validation cohort of about 110 different subjects was used. Donor age, sex, ethnicity and CMV serostatus were collected together with the repertoire data. An early release that covered more than 550 HLA-typed donors contained around 330 gigabases of sequencing data and roughly 84 million unique TCR sequences. To study patterns of TCR occurrence, a later analysis re-analyzed previously published TCR beta repertoires from around 700 donors and added high-resolution HLA genotyping. In an earlier analysis of around 540 of the donors, high-throughput TCR beta sequencing was used to judge whether each TCR beta V gene segment behaved as functional or pseudogenic. Five DR-DQ haplotypes were handled as single units for association and clustering because linkage in the cohort was strong. Among roughly 370 genotyped donors of the cohort, an average of about 240,000 unique TCR beta nucleotide sequences were sequenced per donor, 15% to 20% of them non-productive. The T cell repertoires of several hundred subjects were profiled by immunosequencing and related to cytomegalovirus serostatus. To predict cytomegalovirus infection status, the study brought together high-throughput TCR immunosequencing, statistical association of individual TCRs with disease status, and machine learning.

The cohort comprised 666 healthy bone marrow donors. All cohort members were sampled while nominally healthy, although unrecorded immune exposures were likely present. The donor was CMV seropositive and belonged to the group of around 300 seropositive cohort members. Every donor gave a peripheral blood sample, and the peripheral blood mononuclear cells from that sample were used for TCR beta sequencing. The Qiagen DNeasy Blood Extraction Kit was used to extract genomic DNA from the blood cell samples. A remark on this clone: Its antigen remains undetermined. No much larger clone exists at a distance of one base, and base qualities are not known.

The germline V gene specifies SGDLS as CDR1 and YYNGEE as CDR2. The cysteine opens and the phenylalanine closes a CDR3 of 15 amino acids. Of all the DNA, just the CDR3 is kept, 45 bases in frame from base 1. Trimming at the junction amounts to 0 bases on V and 0 bases on J, and the germline ends lie 9 bases apart. Libraries were prepared through the immunoSEQ multiplex PCR assay. For the multiplex PCR, a mixture combining 60 forward primers for TCR Vbeta segments and 13 reverse primers for TCR Jbeta segments was used. The CDR3 region of rearranged TCR beta genes was amplified from genomic DNA by a multiplex PCR assay. On the Illumina HiSeq System, the amplified TCR beta libraries were sequenced as 87-base-pair reads. From the authors' description of their analysis: A later analysis tallied roughly 76 million unique TCR beta chains across the 700 or so repertoires, and some 10 million of those chains were shared by two or more donors. Raw reads were error-corrected and collapsed into unique sequences with a nearest-neighbor algorithm that merged closely related sequences to remove PCR and sequencing errors. V, D and J gene segments were assigned by aligning CDR3 sequences to IMGT reference sequences. Each retained sequence needed at least a six-nucleotide match to both a V gene segment and a J gene segment. Rearrangements were called productive when the CDR3 lacked stop codons and stayed in frame with V and J; all others were non-productive. CDR3 was defined by IMGT convention, running from the second conserved V-encoded cysteine to the conserved J-encoded phenylalanine. The earlier analysis of around 640 of the donors excluded sequences that lacked an unambiguous match to a single V gene segment. An earlier analysis of roughly 590 of the donors called V segments functional above 56.7% productive rearrangements and segregating when the between-donor standard deviation exceeded 5%. A statistical classification framework was built to diagnose cytomegalovirus status from the catalog of TCR beta chain sequences. A later analysis assigned V and J genes by comparing TCR nucleotide sequences with IMGT/GENE-DB human TR gene sequences. A later analysis assigned CDR3 sequences and most-parsimonious VDJ recombination scenarios with the TCRdist pipeline. In a later analysis, each TCR beta chain was defined by its CDR3 amino acid sequence together with its V-gene family, and reads lacking a unique V-gene family were excluded. To address suspected cross-contamination and a sequencing artifact, a later analysis removed 550 to 750 highly shared, low-generation-probability nucleotide sequences. For each public chain, a later analysis derived a clonal expansion index from normalized ranks of inferred template counts within each repertoire. In a later analysis, generation probabilities were computed with a VDJ recombination model fitted to out-of-frame rearrangements, and the resulting probabilities were checked against IGoR. In a later analysis, hypergeometric tests were used to score TCR-TCR, TCR-HLA and TCR-CMV co-occurrence, with a repertoire-size bias correction applied to TCR pairs. A later analysis estimated false discovery rates by permuting HLA or CMV assignments 20 times. In a later analysis, co-occurring TCRs were grouped using DBSCAN, and TCRdist sequence similarity was added for clustering within HLA-allele-positive subsets. Repertoires with fewer than 30,000 or more than 120,000 public chains were left out of co-occurrence clustering, as were five repertoires with anomalous nucleotide sharing. TCRdb retrieved this table from immuneACCESS and kept in-frame rearrangements only. Not all clones are present; in checked studies, unresolved V genes account for under half, and no reason is known for the remainder. The V and J calls and clone size were taken over from that table, and D and trimming were inferred from the DNA. The table for this sample lists around 76,000 clones; about 73% of them were counted only once. Of the sample, nearly 10% falls within the top ten clones.

Broader findings and caveats from the paper: In a later analysis, several top co-occurrence clusters were reported to appear linked to parvovirus B19, influenza, CMV and Epstein-Barr virus. Because the 87-base-pair reads could not distinguish some IMGT-functional V segments, including TRBV6-2 and TRBV6-3, those segments were excluded. The presence/absence analyses assumed that sequencing depth was roughly uniform across donors, and that assumption may not be true. According to a later analysis, most CMV-associated TCR beta chains appeared to be HLA-restricted, and the HLA associations seemed to be driven largely by CMV exposure. In a later analysis, TCR association rates were found to vary across HLA loci, with the most associated TCRs seen for DRB1 alleles and the fewest for HLA-C alleles. Across donors, most TCR sequences were observed very rarely, whereas some public TCRs were present in many individuals. Assigning TCR associations to individual alleles was difficult when HLA alleles, especially DR and DQ, strongly co-occurred. Immune exposure information for the cohort was limited to CMV serostatus. According to a later genetic analysis, donors in an Asian-associated ancestry cluster had fewer N-insertions in productive TCRs than the approximately 670-donor mean. A later genetic analysis associated a missense DCLRE1C variant with V-gene and J-gene trimming of TCR beta chains, and an independent cohort replicated the association. According to the authors, the approach could potentially be generalized to other disease states and immunological phenotypes. A further reported finding was that TCR beta sequences accurately predicted the HLA-A and HLA-B alleles for most subjects in the first cohort. The study gave a list of roughly 150 TCR beta chains associated with cytomegalovirus. Compared with equally common non-associated chains, HLA-associated TCR beta chains in a later analysis were more clonally expanded and had lower generation probabilities. A few of the identified cytomegalovirus-associated TCR beta chains were confirmed in vitro to be specific for cytomegalovirus antigens. Correlated functional status among segregating V segments might reflect linkage disequilibrium, but an unknown experimental factor could not be ruled out. In a later analysis, around 17,000 TCR beta sequences were associated with specific HLA alleles at a false discovery rate of 0.05. Broadly in line with IMGT annotations, most TCR beta V segments showed up in productive rearrangements about 87% or about 30% of the time in an earlier analysis of around 550 of the donors. Because counts were too low, around 18 rarely observed V segments, including chromosome 9 orphons, were left out of the earlier analysis of some 640 of the donors. Because some donors lacked HLA typing at each locus, the association tests relied only on the typed subset. A group of highly shared sequence variants was considered likely to be a technical artifact of the sequencing pipeline. The cohort was sequenced for TCR beta chains only, and without alpha or paired-chain data the features that could be detected were limited. The classifier was reported to diagnose cytomegalovirus status with high specificity and sensitivity in both the original and validation cohorts.

The sequence links TRBV9 to TRBJ1-2; no D gene call is confident. The receptor's source is a woman in her 50s in good health and CMV-seropositive. Sample: PBMCs. CDR3 protein: CASSVDGEPNYGYTF. The DNA sequence is given as TGTGCCAGCAGCGTAGATGGAGAACCTAACTATGGCTACACCTTC.